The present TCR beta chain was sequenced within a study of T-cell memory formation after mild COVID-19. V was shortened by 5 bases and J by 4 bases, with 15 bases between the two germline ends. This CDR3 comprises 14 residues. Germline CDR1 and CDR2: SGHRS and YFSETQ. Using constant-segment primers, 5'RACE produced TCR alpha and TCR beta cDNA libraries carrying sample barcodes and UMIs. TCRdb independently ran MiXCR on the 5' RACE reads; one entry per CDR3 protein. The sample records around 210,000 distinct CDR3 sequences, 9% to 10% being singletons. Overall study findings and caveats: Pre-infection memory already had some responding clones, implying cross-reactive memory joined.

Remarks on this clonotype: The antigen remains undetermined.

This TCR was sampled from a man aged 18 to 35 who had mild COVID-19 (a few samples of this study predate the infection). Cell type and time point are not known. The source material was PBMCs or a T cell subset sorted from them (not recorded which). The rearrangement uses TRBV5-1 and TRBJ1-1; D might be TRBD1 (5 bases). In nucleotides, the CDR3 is TGCGCCAGCAGGAATCAGGGTTCGAGCACTGAAGCTTTCTTT. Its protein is CASRNQGSSTEAFF.